Below are 24 T cell receptor beta chains sequenced from a single sample in a study of blood T cell repertoires in COVID-19 (dated by TCRdb to 2020 to 2021). Receptors were amplified or captured by the immunoSEQ multiplex PCR assay. TCRdb re-hosts the immuneACCESS table, in-frame sequences only. Its copies lack some clones; in the studies checked, an unresolved V gene accounts for under half of them, and the cause for the rest is not known. The sample table lists tens of thousands of clones, about nine tenths of them with a count of one. Clones ranked in the top ten supply about 3% of the sample. The specimen was peripheral blood. The receptors originated from a woman aged 45-65 years with active or convalescent COVID-19.

This clone has just one count. The V and J genes are TRBV11-1 and TRBJ2-5; 8 bases line up with TRBD1. The CDR3 covers 14 residues. Germline values: CDR1 SGHAT, CDR2 FQDESV (reference sequence). J was trimmed by 5 bases and V by 5 bases; bases with no gene match: 7. Written as DNA, the CDR3 is TGTGCCAGCAGCCCGACAGGGGACGGTGAGACCCAGTACTTC. This translates into CASSPTGDGETQYF.

This chain links TRBV6-2 or TRBV6-3 with TRBJ1-2; unclear D gene. The CDR3 runs 13 residues. Trimming removed 3 bases from V and 7 bases from J, with 12 bases in between. The germline CDR1 and CDR2 sequences are MNHEY and SVGEGT. This chain's CDR3 is CASSYTGVSGYTF. CDR3 DNA: TGTGCCAGCAGTTATACTGGAGTGAGTGGCTACACCTTC.

The CDR3 protein is CASSPSSGWSSGGVLTYEQYF. The CDR3 DNA sequence: TGTGCCAGCAGCCCATCTTCGGGGTGGTCGAGCGGGGGCGTCTTGACCTACGAGCAGTACTTC. V and J are TRBV7-3 and TRBJ2-7; 8 bases align to TRBD2. V trimming: 5 bases; J trimming: 2 bases; junction bases outside the gene matches: 26. This CDR3 has 21 amino acids. The germline CDR1 and CDR2 sequences are SGHTA and FQGTGA.

CDR3 protein: CASSPWGVAGGRSYNEQFF. In nucleotides, the CDR3 is TGTGCCAGTAGTCCCTGGGGGGTAGCGGGGGGCCGCTCCTACAATGAGCAGTTCTTC. The chain couples TRBV19 to TRBJ2-1, with TRBD2 identical over 10 bases. Germline assignment: CDR1 LNHDA and CDR2 SQIVND (reference sequence). The CDR3 has 19 amino acids. The trim removed 5 bases at V and 0 bases at J, leaving 13 bases unmatched.

The CDR3 protein is CASSQRSGEFQYF. CDR3 coding DNA: TGTGCCAGCAGCCAGAGGTCGGGGGAATTTCAGTACTTC. The V and J genes are TRBV7-2 and TRBJ2-7; D might be TRBD2 (6 bases). The V and J ends lost 5 bases and 10 bases respectively, with 18 bases between them. The CDR3 runs 13 residues. In germline, CDR1 is SGHTA, CDR2 FQGNSA.

The chain is built from TRBV19 and TRBJ2-3; 13 bases line up with TRBD2. The J segment lost 4 bases and the V segment lost 3 bases, leaving 4 bases of the junction unmatched. This CDR3 has 16 residues. CDR1 and CDR2 from the germline V gene are LNHDA and SQIVND (reference sequence). DNA for the CDR3: TGTGCCAGTAGTATTACTAGCGGGGGGGCCGCAGATACGCAGTATTTT. It specifies CASSITSGGAADTQYF.

The CDR3 sequence: CASSVNGWSPQFF. CDR3 nucleotide sequence: TGTGCCAGCAGCGTAAACGGTTGGAGTCCTCAGTTCTTC. J is TRBJ2-4 and V is TRBV9; D is unclear. Near its end, the DNA agrees better with TRBJ2-1, so the J call may be wrong. Germline CDR1 SGDLS, CDR2 YYNGEE. CDR3 length: 13 amino acids.

The chain recombines TRBV28 with TRBJ1-6; D is uncertain. Trimming shortened V by 3 bases and J by 7 bases, and 4 bases separated the two germline ends. Germline V CDR1 and CDR2: MDHEN, SYDVKM. The CDR3 has 12 amino acids. The CDR3 loop is CASSFGNSPLHF. CDR3 nucleotides: TGTGCCAGCAGTTTCGGGAATTCACCCCTCCACTTT. The entire variable domain, with the rest obtained from reference TRBV28 and TRBJ1-6, is as follows: DVKVTQSSRYLVKRTGEKVFLECVQDMDHENMFWYRQDPGLGLRLIYFSYDVKMKEKGDIPEGYSVSREKKERFSLILESASTNQTSMYLCASSFGNSPLHFGNGTRLTVT.

CDR3 region: CASSEFPTNYGYTF. CDR3 DNA sequence: TGTGCCAGCAGTGAATTTCCAACTAACTATGGCTACACCTTC. This sequence joins TRBV2 and TRBJ1-2; D not resolved. Trimming stripped 2 bases from V and 0 bases from J, with 7 bases between. Germline-derived CDR1 and CDR2 are SNHLY and FYNNEI. CDR3 size: 14 residues.

This chain links TRBV2 with TRBJ1-6, with 10 bases aligning to TRBD1. V dropped 5 bases and J dropped 5; count of bases not matched to a gene: 6. This CDR3 comprises 16 residues. From germline, CDR1 is SNHLY and CDR2 FYNNEI. CDR3 loop: CASSHYDRGHNSPLHF. The CDR3, as DNA: TGTGCCAGCAGTCACTATGACAGGGGGCATAATTCACCCCTCCACTTT.

The chain combines TRBV7-2 with TRBJ1-2; 10 positions agree with TRBD1. Germline loops: CDR1 SGHTA, CDR2 FQGNSA. The V and J ends lost 7 bases and 4 bases, in that order; junction bases with no gene match: 6. The CDR3 runs 14 residues. The CDR3 DNA is TGTGCCAGCACCCGGACAGGGGGGGGCTATGGCTACACCTTC. Its translation is CASTRTGGGYGYTF.

The rearrangement joins TRBV11-3 to TRBJ2-1; 11 bases align to TRBD1. CDR3 length: 15 residues. Germline V lookup: CDR1 SGHNT, CDR2 YENEEA. V was pared by 4 bases and J by 7 bases, with 6 bases of the junction left unmatched. In DNA, the CDR3 is TGTGCCAGCAGCTCGCGGACAGGGGGCTTGAATGAGCAGTTCTTC. The encoded protein is CASSSRTGGLNEQFF. Supplemented by reference TRBV11-3 and TRBJ2-1, the full variable domain reads EAGVVQSPRYKIIEKKQPVAFWCNPISGHNTLYWYLQNLGQGPELLIRYENEEAVDDSQLPKDRFSAERLKGVDSTLKIQPAELGDSAVYLCASSSRTGGLNEQFFGPGTRLTVL.

This chain connects TRBV5-6 to TRBJ2-1; 12 nucleotides match TRBD2. V lost 2 bases and J lost 5; bases outside the gene matches: 5. The length of the CDR3 is 16 residues. Germline CDR1 and CDR2: SGHDT and YYEEEE. The CDR3 sequence: CASSFRTSGDNNEQFF. The CDR3 nucleotides are TGTGCCAGCAGCTTCAGGACTAGCGGGGACAACAATGAGCAGTTCTTC.

V usage is TRBV29-1 and J usage is TRBJ2-7; no firm D call. The CDR3 is made up of 11 amino acids. The germline V gene has CDR1 SQVTM and CDR2 ANQGSEA. Trimming left V 4 bases short and J 1 base short, with 5 bases between. The CDR3 DNA sequence: TGCAGCGTTGCCAGTTCCTACGAGCAGTACTTC. This translates into CSVASSYEQYF.

The chain uses TRBV21-1 and TRBJ2-5; TRBD2, as called in the table, went unchecked against the DNA. TRBV21-1 is given as a pseudogene. CDR3 size: 19 residues. This CDR3 reads CASSKATIAGGFVRETQYF. CDR3 nucleotide sequence: TGTGCCAGCAGCAAAGCAACGATAGCGGGGGGTTTTGTTCGGGAGACCCAGTACTTC.

This chain links TRBV6-4 with TRBJ2-3; possible D gene TRBD2, 6 bases. Trimming took 6 bases from V and 4 from J, leaving 11 bases between them. Germline V lookup: CDR1 MRHNA, CDR2 SNTAGT. CDR3 length: 13 residues. CDR3 sequence reads: CASSNGGADTQYF. The CDR3, as DNA: TGTGCCAGCAGCAACGGAGGGGCAGATACGCAGTATTTT.

The chain combines TRBV4-3 with TRBJ1-1, with 8 bases that match TRBD1. This CDR3 region has 14 residues. Germline-derived CDR1 and CDR2 are LGHNA and YSLEER. The V and J ends lost 6 bases and 8 bases, in that order; junction bases with no gene match: 11. CDR3 coding DNA: TGCGCCAGCAGTTTGACCCAGGGGGCGAAAGAAGCTTTCTTT. Amino acids: CASSLTQGAKEAFF.

The gene calls are TRBV30 and TRBJ2-7; tentatively, D is TRBD2 (6 bases). V was clipped by 0 bases and J by 7 bases, with 16 bases between them. The CDR3 has 14 residues. Germline CDR1 GTSNPN, CDR2 SVGIG (reference sequence). CDR3 region: CAWSVAGSSREQYF. The CDR3 DNA sequence: TGTGCCTGGAGTGTTGCGGGGAGCTCCAGGGAGCAGTACTTC.

This chain connects TRBV6-5 to TRBJ2-5, with D possibly matching TRBD1 (6 bases). CDR1 and CDR2 from the germline V gene are MNHEY and SVGAGI. The V end was cut by 7 bases, the J end by 5 bases, with 11 bases between. There are 12 residues in the CDR3. The chain's CDR3 is CASIDQGETQYF. In DNA form, the CDR3 reads TGTGCCAGCATCGATCAGGGGGAGACCCAGTACTTC.

The rearrangement links TRBV6-5 to TRBJ1-4, with 7 bases matching TRBD1. The CDR3 is 14 residues long. Unmatched junction bases numbered 10, after V lost 6 bases and J lost 9 bases. Germline V gene lookup returns CDR1 MNHEY and CDR2 SVGAGI. For the CDR3, the DNA is TGTGCCAGCAGAAAGAGGGGGCAACTCCAAAAACTGTTTTTT. Translation: CASRKRGQLQKLFF.

In its sample, this clone was seen a few times. The V and J genes are TRBV10-1 and TRBJ2-7; D gene unclear. The length of the CDR3 is 13 residues. Trimming stripped 0 bases from V and 3 bases from J, with 6 bases between. Germline values: CDR1 WNHNN, CDR2 SYGVQD (reference sequence). The CDR3 protein is CASSESQIYEQYF. The CDR3 nucleotides read TGCGCCAGCAGTGAGTCGCAGATCTACGAGCAGTACTTC.

The chain recombines TRBV6-5 with TRBJ1-5; D call uncertain. V gave up 4 bases and J gave up 4 bases, with 11 bases separating them. Germline V gene sequence: CDR1 MNHEY, CDR2 SVGAGI. The CDR3 spans 14 residues. CDR3 region: CASSSLQANQPQHF. As DNA, the CDR3 is TGTGCCAGCAGTTCCCTCCAGGCTAATCAGCCCCAGCATTTT.

The gene calls are TRBV9 and TRBJ1-2; 8 bases fit TRBD1. Trimming removed 3 bases from V and 8 bases from J; junction bases left unmatched: 12. The length of the CDR3 is 15 residues. Germline V gene lookup returns CDR1 SGDLS and CDR2 YYNGEE. The CDR3 reads CASSARNGTGGGYTF. The CDR3 DNA is TGTGCCAGCAGCGCGAGAAATGGGACAGGTGGCGGCTACACCTTC. The whole variable domain, remainder taken from reference TRBV9 and TRBJ1-2, is DSGVTQTPKHLITATGQRVTLRCSPRSGDLSVYWYQQSLDQGLQFLIQYYNGEERAKGNILERFSAQQFPDLHSELNLSSLELGDSALYFCASSARNGTGGGYTFGSGTRLTVV.

Only one count was recorded for this clone. This chain joins TRBV2 and TRBJ2-5, with TRBD1 matching over 11 bases. CDR1 is SNHLY and CDR2 is FYNNEI in the germline V gene. The ends lost 10 bases at V and 2 bases at J; junction bases unmatched: 6. CDR3 length: 14 residues. For the CDR3, the DNA is TGTGCCACCAACGGGGACAGGGGGCAAGAGACCCAGTACTTC. Protein sequence: CATNGDRGQETQYF.